This T cell receptor (beta chain) is from a study of blood T cell repertoires in COVID-19. The CDR3 runs to 15 residues. Trimming cost V 7 bases and J 5 bases; bases outside gene matches: 11. Germline assignment: CDR1 MNHEY and CDR2 SVGAGI. The method was immunoSEQ multiplex PCR; TCRdb's version includes in-frame clones alone and lacks a portion of them. The profile shows 85,000 to 110,000 clones, around four fifths of them singletons. The rearrangement links TRBV6-5 to TRBJ1-1; 9 nucleotides agree with TRBD1. Sequenced sample: peripheral blood. The clonotype was recovered from a human donor in a cohort sampled during active COVID-19. The CDR3 protein is CASTTTGGRGTEAFF. For the CDR3, the DNA is TGTGCCAGCACAACAACAGGGGGCAGGGGGACTGAAGCTTTCTTT.